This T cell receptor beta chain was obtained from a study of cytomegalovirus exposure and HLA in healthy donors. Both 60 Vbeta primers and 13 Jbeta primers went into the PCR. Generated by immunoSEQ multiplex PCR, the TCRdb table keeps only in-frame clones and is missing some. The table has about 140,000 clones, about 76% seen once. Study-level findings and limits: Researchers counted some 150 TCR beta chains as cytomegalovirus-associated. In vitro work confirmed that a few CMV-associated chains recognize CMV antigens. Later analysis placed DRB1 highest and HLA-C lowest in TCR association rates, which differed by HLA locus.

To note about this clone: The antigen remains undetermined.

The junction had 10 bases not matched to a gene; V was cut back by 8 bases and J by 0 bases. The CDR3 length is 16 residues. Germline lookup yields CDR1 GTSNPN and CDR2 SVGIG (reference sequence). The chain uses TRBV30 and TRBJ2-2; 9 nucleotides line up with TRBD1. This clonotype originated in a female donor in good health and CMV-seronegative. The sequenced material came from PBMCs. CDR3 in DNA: TGTGCCGCCGGGACAGGGACAAACGCGAACACCGGGGAGCTGTTTTTT. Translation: CAAGTGTNANTGELFF.